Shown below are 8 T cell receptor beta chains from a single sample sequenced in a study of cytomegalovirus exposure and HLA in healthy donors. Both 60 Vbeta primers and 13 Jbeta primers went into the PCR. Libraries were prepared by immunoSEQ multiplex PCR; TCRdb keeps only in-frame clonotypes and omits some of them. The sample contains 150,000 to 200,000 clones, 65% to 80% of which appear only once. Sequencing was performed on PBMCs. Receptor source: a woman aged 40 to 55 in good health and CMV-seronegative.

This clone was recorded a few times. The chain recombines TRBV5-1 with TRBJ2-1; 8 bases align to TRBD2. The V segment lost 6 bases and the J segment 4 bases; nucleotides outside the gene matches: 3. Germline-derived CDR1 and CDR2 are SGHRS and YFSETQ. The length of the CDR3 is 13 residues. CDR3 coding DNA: TGCGCCAGCAAACTAGCGGAATACAATGAGCAGTTCTTC. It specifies CASKLAEYNEQFF.

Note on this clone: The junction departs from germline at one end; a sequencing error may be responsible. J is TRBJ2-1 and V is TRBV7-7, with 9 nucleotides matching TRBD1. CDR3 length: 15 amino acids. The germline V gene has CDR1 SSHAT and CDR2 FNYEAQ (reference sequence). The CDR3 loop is CASSLMATTGGEQFF. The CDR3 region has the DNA TGTGCTAGCAGCTTAATGGCGACGACAGGGGGTGAGCAGTTCTTC. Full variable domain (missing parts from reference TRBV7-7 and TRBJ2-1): GAGVSQSPRYKVTKRGQDVTLRCDPISSHATLYWYQQALGQGPEFLTYFNYEAQPDKSGLPSDRFSAERPEGSISTLTIQRTEQRDSAMYRCASSLMATTGGEQFFGPGTRLTVL.

The CDR3 region is CASRSLAGGISTDTQYF. CDR3 nucleotides: TGTGCCAGCAGAAGTCTAGCGGGGGGCATAAGCACAGATACGCAGTATTTT. J is TRBJ2-3 and V is TRBV2; 11 nucleotides line up with TRBD2. V dropped 6 bases and J dropped 0; count of bases not matched to a gene: 8. CDR1 SNHLY and CDR2 FYNNEI come from the germline V gene. This CDR3 is built from 17 residues.

CDR3 sequence reads: CASSPPGRETQYF. The CDR3 DNA follows: TGTGCCAGCTCACCACCGGGGAGAGAGACCCAGTACTTC. The chain couples TRBV18 to TRBJ2-5; tentative D call: TRBD2 (5 bases). Trimming shortened V by 0 bases and J by 4 bases, and 6 bases separated the two germline ends. The CDR3 runs 13 residues. The germline gives CDR1 KGHSH, CDR2 LQKENI.

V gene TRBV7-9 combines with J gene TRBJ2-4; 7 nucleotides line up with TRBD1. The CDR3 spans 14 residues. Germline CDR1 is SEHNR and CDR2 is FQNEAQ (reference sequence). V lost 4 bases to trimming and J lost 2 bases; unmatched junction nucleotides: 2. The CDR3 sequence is CASSSTGTKNIQYF. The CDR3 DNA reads TGTGCCAGCAGCTCGACAGGGACCAAAAACATTCAGTACTTC.

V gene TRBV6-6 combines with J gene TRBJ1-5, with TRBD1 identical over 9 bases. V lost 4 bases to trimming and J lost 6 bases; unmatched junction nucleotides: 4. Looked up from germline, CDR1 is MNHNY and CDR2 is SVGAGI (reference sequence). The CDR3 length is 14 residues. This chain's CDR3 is CASSWGQGGQPQHF. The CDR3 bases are TGTGCCAGCAGTTGGGGACAGGGAGGTCAGCCCCAGCATTTT.

The CDR3 region is CASSRIDSYEQYF. CDR3 nucleotides: TGCGCCAGCAGCCGGATAGACTCCTACGAGCAGTACTTC. The chain recombines TRBV5-1 with TRBJ2-5; D unclear. The DNA end is a closer match to TRBJ2-7, so the J assignment may be wrong. Per the germline V gene, CDR1 is SGHRS and CDR2 is YFSETQ. The CDR3 is 13 amino acids.

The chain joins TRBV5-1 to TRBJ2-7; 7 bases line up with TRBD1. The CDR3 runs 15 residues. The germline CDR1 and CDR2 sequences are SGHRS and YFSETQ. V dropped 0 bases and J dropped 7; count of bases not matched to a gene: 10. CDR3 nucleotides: TGCGCCAGCAGCTTGGGAGGGGGCCCCTTTGATGAGCAGTACTTC. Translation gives CASSLGGGPFDEQYF.